Each of the 28 T cell receptor beta chains below was sequenced from the same sample in a study of control samples from healthy donors and cancer patients. Sequencing was performed with immunoSEQ multiplex PCR; in TCRdb, only in-frame clones are kept and a portion is missing. The sample holds tens of thousands of clones; roughly 87% are singletons and the top ten take more than 12%. The sequencing input was PBMCs. The receptors derive from a man in his fifties or sixties with head and neck cancer.

This clone was picked up a small number of times. The chain recombines TRBV18 with TRBJ2-5; 14 nucleotides agree with TRBD2. CDR1 and CDR2 (germline): KGHSH, LQKENI. This CDR3 is 17 amino acids long. Trimming cost V 3 bases and J 2 bases; bases outside gene matches: 5. The DNA for the CDR3 is TGTGCCAGCTCACCCCCAGGACTAGCGGGGGGACAAGAGACCCAGTACTTC. Its protein is CASSPPGLAGGQETQYF.

The chain carries TRBV30 and TRBJ1-6; 7 bases match TRBD1. The CDR3 has 12 amino acids. The V and J ends lost 5 bases and 10 bases, in that order; junction bases with no gene match: 5. Germline CDR1 GTSNPN, CDR2 SVGIG (reference sequence). The CDR3 nucleotides are TGTGCCTGGGGGACAGAGTACTCACCCCTCCACTTT. It yields the protein CAWGTEYSPLHF. Looking up the rest from reference TRBV30 and TRBJ1-6 gives the full variable domain: SQTIHQWPATLVQPVGSPLSLECTVEGTSNPNLYWYRQAAGRGLQLLFYSVGIGQISSEVPQNLSASRPQDRQFILSSKKLLLSDSGFYLCAWGTEYSPLHFGNGTRLTVT.

V gene TRBV7-9 combines with J gene TRBJ1-6; weak D call: TRBD1 (6 bases). V was pared by 1 base and J by 4 bases, with 20 bases between. In germline, CDR1 is SEHNR, CDR2 FQNEAQ (reference sequence). The CDR3 is 19 residues long. The chain's CDR3 is CASSLDETGTPDYNSPLHF. The CDR3 DNA reads TGTGCCAGCAGCTTAGACGAGACCGGGACACCCGATTATAATTCACCCCTCCACTTT.

CDR3 nucleotides: TGCAGCGTTCAACACGGAAAGGACAGGGAGTTCTTC. Its protein product is CSVQHGKDREFF. This chain uses TRBV29-1 with TRBJ2-1; 8 bases map to TRBD1. Trimming removed 5 bases from V and 14 bases from J; junction bases left unmatched: 11. The CDR3 is 12 residues long. Germline assignment: CDR1 SQVTM and CDR2 ANQGSEA.

V usage is TRBV7-9 and J usage is TRBJ2-3; D could derive from TRBD1 or TRBD2 (5 bases each). Trimming pared 0 bases from V and 5 bases from J, leaving 12 bases between. This CDR3 is 15 amino acids long. Germline V gene data show CDR1 as SEHNR and CDR2 as FQNEAQ (reference sequence). This CDR3 is CASSLARARGDTQYF. For the CDR3, the DNA is TGTGCCAGCAGCTTAGCGCGGGCAAGGGGAGATACGCAGTATTTT.

This rearrangement joins TRBV28 to TRBJ1-4, with TRBD1 as a possible D gene (6 bases). The CDR3 length is 14 residues. CDR1 and CDR2 from the germline V gene are MDHEN and SYDVKM. The V gene lost 3 bases and the J gene lost 7 bases, with 12 bases spanning the gap. CDR3 region: CASSFGGAREKLFF. CDR3 bases: TGTGCCAGCAGTTTTGGGGGGGCGCGTGAAAAACTGTTTTTT.

This rearrangement joins TRBV6-2 or TRBV6-3 to TRBJ2-5; the D gene could be TRBD1 or TRBD2 (6 bases each). Germline CDR1 MNHEY, CDR2 SVGEGT. V was trimmed by 5 bases and J by 4 bases, leaving 17 bases between them. The CDR3 length is 15 residues. The CDR3 DNA is TGTGCCAGCAGTCCCCCGGGGGCAGGTGGAGAGACCCAGTACTTC. Encoded protein: CASSPPGAGGETQYF.

This clone was counted between two and nine times. V gene TRBV27 combines with J gene TRBJ2-5, with TRBD2 matching 7 bases. After removal of 5 bases from V and 5 bases from J, the junction contained 14 bases not matched to a gene. The CDR3 has 16 amino acids. Germline CDR1 and CDR2: MNHEY and SMNVEV (reference sequence). The CDR3 spells CASSQERGRGSETQYF. The CDR3 coding sequence is TGTGCCAGCAGTCAAGAAAGGGGACGCGGGAGTGAGACCCAGTACTTC.

This chain joins TRBV28 and TRBJ1-5; D ambiguous. The length of the CDR3 is 12 residues. Germline V gives CDR1 MDHEN, CDR2 SYDVKM. V lost 6 bases to trimming and J lost 1 base, with 4 bases between them. The CDR3 loop is CASSGSNQPQHF. Written as DNA, the CDR3 is TGTGCCAGCAGCGGGAGCAATCAGCCCCAGCATTTT.

The chain is built from TRBV7-9 and TRBJ2-3; 11 positions match TRBD2. This CDR3 has 16 residues. CDR1 and CDR2 (germline): SEHNR, FQNEAQ (reference sequence). Trimming removed 6 bases from V and 5 bases from J; junction bases left unmatched: 10. In nucleotides, the CDR3 is TGTGCCAGCAGGAGTACTAGCGGGAGCTCCCTAGATACGCAGTATTTT. This gives the protein CASRSTSGSSLDTQYF.

This chain links TRBV28 with TRBJ2-6; a weak D match, TRBD1 (6 bases). The V gene lost 5 bases and the J gene lost 1 base, with 12 bases spanning the gap. The CDR3 is 16 amino acids. The germline CDR1 and CDR2 sequences are MDHEN and SYDVKM. The DNA of the CDR3 is TGTGCCAGCAGTCTGACAGGTATTTCTGGGGCCAACGTCCTGACTTTC. Its translation is CASSLTGISGANVLTF.

The chain joins TRBV19 to TRBJ1-2; D is perhaps TRBD1 (5 bases). Trimming stripped 6 bases from V and 1 base from J, with 12 bases between. This CDR3 contains 14 residues. Germline lookup yields CDR1 LNHDA and CDR2 SQIVND (reference sequence). The CDR3 bases are TGTGCCAGTAGCCAGCAGGGCGGTAACTATGGCTACACCTTC. Its protein product is CASSQQGGNYGYTF.

This chain uses TRBV6-2 or TRBV6-3 with TRBJ1-3, with D unclear. Germline V gives CDR1 MNHEY, CDR2 SVGEGT. The CDR3 totals 17 residues. Trimming left V 6 bases short and J 4 bases short, with 22 bases between. The CDR3 reads CASSPRPTRFTGNTIYF. DNA for the CDR3: TGTGCCAGCAGCCCTCGGCCGACCCGTTTTACGGGAAACACCATATATTTT.

V and J are TRBV6-6 and TRBJ1-3; 9 nucleotides line up with TRBD1. The junction had 4 bases not matched to a gene; V was cut back by 5 bases and J by 2 bases. This CDR3 region has 15 residues. Germline-derived CDR1 and CDR2 are MNHNY and SVGAGI (reference sequence). CDR3 protein: CASSGRQGAGNTIYF. The DNA for the CDR3 is TGTGCCAGCAGTGGAAGACAGGGGGCTGGAAACACCATATATTTT.

The rearrangement links TRBV5-1 to TRBJ2-7, with D unresolved. V lost 5 bases and J 3 bases, leaving 12 bases between the germline ends. The length of the CDR3 is 13 residues. CDR1 and CDR2 (germline): SGHRS, YFSETQ. The CDR3 is CASSSGPGYEQYF. The DNA for the CDR3 is TGCGCCAGCAGTTCGGGTCCGGGCTACGAGCAGTACTTC.

The gene calls are TRBV7-8 and TRBJ2-7; D unclear. The germline V gene has CDR1 SGHVS and CDR2 FQNEAQ. This CDR3 comprises 14 residues. V was cut by 3 bases and J by 2 bases, with 11 bases left in between. CDR3 DNA: TGTGCCAGCAGCTTGGCAGAGTTGGCCTACGAGCAGTACTTC. It codes for CASSLAELAYEQYF.

The chain employs TRBV4-3 and TRBJ2-1; D unclear. Trimming cost V 6 bases and J 3 bases, with 21 bases left between them. The CDR3 extends over 17 amino acids. Per germline, CDR1 LGHNA and CDR2 YSLEER. Here the CDR3 DNA reads TGCGCCAGCAGAGGCCCGACTCATCGGGCCATCTACAATGAGCAGTTCTTC. This translates into CASRGPTHRAIYNEQFF.

The CDR3 spells CASSQTSGGAGELFF. CDR3 sequence (DNA): TGTGCCAGCAGCCAGACTAGCGGGGGGGCCGGGGAGCTGTTTTTT. The chain couples TRBV4-2 to TRBJ2-2; 14 nucleotides align to TRBD2. Germline CDR1 is LGHNA and CDR2 is YNFKEQ. The CDR3 has 15 amino acids. V lost 3 bases to trimming and J lost 6 bases; unmatched junction nucleotides: 0.

The chain has TRBV18 and TRBJ1-1; 7 bases are shared with TRBD1. With 3 bases clipped from V and 2 bases from J, the junction kept 6 bases outside the gene matches. The length of the CDR3 is 15 residues. In germline, CDR1 is KGHSH, CDR2 LQKENI. CDR3 residues: CASSPAGGDNTEAFF. For the CDR3, the DNA is TGTGCCAGCTCACCTGCAGGGGGAGATAACACTGAAGCTTTCTTT.

The V and J genes are TRBV7-8 and TRBJ1-1; D not certain. The CDR3 consists of 13 residues. The germline gives CDR1 SGHVS, CDR2 FQNEAQ. The V gene lost 1 base and the J gene lost 6 bases, with 9 bases spanning the gap. CDR3 DNA: TGTGCCAGCAGCTTAGTTACCGGCGCTGAAGCTTTCTTT. It encodes CASSLVTGAEAFF.

The chain employs TRBV11-2 and TRBJ1-3; no firm D call. Germline V CDR1 and CDR2: SGHAT, FQNNGV. V was pared by 8 bases and J by 0 bases, with 5 bases between. This CDR3 region has 12 residues. In DNA form, the CDR3 reads TGTGCCAGCGGGAGCTCTGGAAACACCATATATTTT. Protein sequence: CASGSSGNTIYF.

This rearrangement joins TRBV28 to TRBJ1-6; D is uncertain. From germline, CDR1 is MDHEN and CDR2 SYDVKM. This CDR3 is 11 amino acids long. Here the CDR3 reads CGSGVNSPLHF. The CDR3 DNA sequence: TGTGGTTCCGGGGTAAATTCACCCCTCCACTTT.

The chain links TRBV2 to TRBJ1-5; D is undetermined. The V gene lost 6 bases and the J gene lost 7 bases, with 10 bases spanning the gap. Germline V gene lookup returns CDR1 SNHLY and CDR2 FYNNEI. The CDR3 sequence is 12 residues long. CDR3 sequence (DNA): TGTGCCAGCAGGGGCGTTGGGCAGCCCCAGCATTTT. Translating it yields CASRGVGQPQHF.

The CDR3 sequence: CASRTALSGANVLTF. CDR3 nucleotide sequence: TGTGCCAGCAGGACAGCCCTCTCTGGGGCCAACGTCCTGACTTTC. The gene calls are TRBV28 and TRBJ2-6; the D gene is possibly TRBD1 (5 bases). CDR3 length equals 15 residues. The germline CDR1 and CDR2 sequences are MDHEN and SYDVKM. The V and J ends lost 6 bases and 0 bases respectively, with 9 bases between them. Full variable domain (rest looked up from reference TRBV28 and TRBJ2-6): DVKVTQSSRYLVKRTGEKVFLECVQDMDHENMFWYRQDPGLGLRLIYFSYDVKMKEKGDIPEGYSVSREKKERFSLILESASTNQTSMYLCASRTALSGANVLTFGAGSRLTVL.

The CDR3 spells CASSRRRGAGQETQYF. In nucleotides, the CDR3 is TGTGCCAGCAGCCGTCGAAGAGGCGCGGGGCAAGAGACCCAGTACTTC. V gene TRBV11-1 combines with J gene TRBJ2-5; tentative D call: TRBD2 (6 bases). Germline values: CDR1 SGHAT, CDR2 FQDESV (reference sequence). The CDR3 runs to 16 residues. V lost 5 bases to trimming and J lost 2 bases, with 18 bases between them. The whole variable domain, remainder taken from reference TRBV11-1 and TRBJ2-5, is EAEVAQSPRYKITEKSQAVAFWCDPISGHATLYWYRQILGQGPELLVQFQDESVVDDSQLPKDRFSAERLKGVDSTLKIQPAELGDSAMYLCASSRRRGAGQETQYFGPGTRLLVL.

The chain recombines TRBV7-2 with TRBJ1-1, with D possibly being TRBD1 (6 bases). Germline CDR1 and CDR2: SGHTA and FQGNSA. V was shortened by 2 bases and J by 8 bases, with 12 bases between the two germline ends. The CDR3 contains 13 residues. CDR3 sequence: CASSLSYGQEAFF. DNA for the CDR3: TGTGCCAGCAGCTTATCCTACGGACAGGAAGCTTTCTTT.

The rearrangement links TRBV27 to TRBJ1-2, with TRBD1 identical over 10 bases. The germline gives CDR1 MNHEY, CDR2 SMNVEV (reference sequence). The V and J ends lost 5 bases and 1 base, in that order; junction bases with no gene match: 10. This CDR3 region has 17 residues. The CDR3 reads CASSPSRDRGFNYGYTF. For the CDR3, the DNA is TGTGCCAGCAGTCCTAGCCGGGACAGGGGTTTTAACTATGGCTACACCTTC.

CDR3 sequence (DNA): TGTGCCAGCGGGATGGGACCGACTAGCACAGATACGCAGTATTTT. Translated: CASGMGPTSTDTQYF. The chain uses TRBV27 and TRBJ2-3; D might be TRBD1 or TRBD2, each matching 5 bases. Germline assignment: CDR1 MNHEY and CDR2 SMNVEV (reference sequence). The CDR3 runs 15 residues. Trimming removed 8 bases from V and 0 bases from J, with 15 bases in between.